The clone carrying this TCR beta chain was counted once. The study ran its PCR with 60 Vbeta and 13 Jbeta primers. This table comes from immunoSEQ multiplex PCR, and its TCRdb copy is limited to in-frame clones, with some not included. Among 65,000 to 90,000 clones listed, roughly 80% were seen once. These data come from a study of cytomegalovirus exposure and HLA in healthy donors. Germline V lookup: CDR1 SQVTM, CDR2 ANQGSEA. This CDR3 has 14 amino acids. V was pared by 3 bases and J by 4 bases, with 6 bases of the junction left unmatched. The TCR originated in a middle-aged man in good health and CMV-seronegative. What was sequenced was PBMCs. The chain is built from TRBV29-1 and TRBJ2-3, with 8 bases matching TRBD1. The CDR3 region has the DNA TGCAGCGTTGAGTTCGGACAGGGACCAGATACGCAGTATTTT. Translated, it gives CSVEFGQGPDTQYF.